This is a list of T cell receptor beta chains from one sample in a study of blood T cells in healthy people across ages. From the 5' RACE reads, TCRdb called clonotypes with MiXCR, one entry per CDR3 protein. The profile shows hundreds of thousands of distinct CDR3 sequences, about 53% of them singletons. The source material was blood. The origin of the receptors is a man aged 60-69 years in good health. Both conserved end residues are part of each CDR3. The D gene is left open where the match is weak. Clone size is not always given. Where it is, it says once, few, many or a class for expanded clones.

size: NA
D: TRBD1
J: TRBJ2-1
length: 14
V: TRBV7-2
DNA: TGTGCCAGCAGCCTGGGACAGGGTTCCCATGAGCAGTTCTTC
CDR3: CASSLGQGSHEQFF

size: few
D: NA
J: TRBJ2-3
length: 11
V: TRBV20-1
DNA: TGCAGTGCTGGAATAGGGGATACGCAGTATTTT
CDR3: CSAGIGDTQYF

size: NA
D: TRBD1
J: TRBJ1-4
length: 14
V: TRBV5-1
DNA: TGCGCCAGCAGCAGCGACAGGGTAGGGGAAAAACTGTTTTTT
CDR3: CASSSDRVGEKLFF

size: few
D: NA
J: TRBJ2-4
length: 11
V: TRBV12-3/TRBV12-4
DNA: TGTGCCAGCAGTCATGGGTACATTCAGTACTTC
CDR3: CASSHGYIQYF

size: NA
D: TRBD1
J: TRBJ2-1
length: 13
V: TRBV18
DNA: TGTGCCAGCTCACCAACCGGGACAGGGGTCCTGTTCTTC
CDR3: CASSPTGTGVLFF

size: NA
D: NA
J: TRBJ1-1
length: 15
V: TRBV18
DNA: TGTGCCAGCTCACCGGGACCTCGGGAGAACACTGAAGCTTTCTTT
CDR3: CASSPGPRENTEAFF

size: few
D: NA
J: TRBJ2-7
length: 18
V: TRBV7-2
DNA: TGTGCCAGCAGCTCCAGGGGATCGGGGCAGCGCCACTCCTACGAGCAGTACTTC
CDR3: CASSSRGSGQRHSYEQYF

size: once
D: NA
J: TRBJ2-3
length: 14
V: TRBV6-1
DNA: TGTGCCAGCAGTGAAACCCTAGCCACAGATACGCAGTATTTT
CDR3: CASSETLATDTQYF

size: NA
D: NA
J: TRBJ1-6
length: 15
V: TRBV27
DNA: TGTGCCAGCAGTTCCCCAGGGGACTATAATTCACCCCTCCACTTT
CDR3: CASSSPGDYNSPLHF

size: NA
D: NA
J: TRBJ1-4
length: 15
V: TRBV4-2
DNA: TGTGCCAGCAGCCAAGAGGCAGGCGCTAATGAAAAACTGTTTTTT
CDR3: CASSQEAGANEKLFF

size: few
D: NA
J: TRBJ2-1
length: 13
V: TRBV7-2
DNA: TGTGCCAGCAGCTCGACAATGTACAATGAGCAGTTCTTC
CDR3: CASSSTMYNEQFF

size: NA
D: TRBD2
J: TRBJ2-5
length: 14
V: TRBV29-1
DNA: TGCAGCGTCGTACTAGCGGGGGTTCAAGAGACCCAGTACTTC
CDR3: CSVVLAGVQETQYF

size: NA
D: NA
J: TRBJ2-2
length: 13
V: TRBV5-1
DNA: TGCGCCAGCAGCAGGACAGACACCGGGGAGCTGTTTTTT
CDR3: CASSRTDTGELFF

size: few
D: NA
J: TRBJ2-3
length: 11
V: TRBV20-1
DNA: TGCAGTGCGCTTACGGTAGATACGCAGTATTTT
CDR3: CSALTVDTQYF

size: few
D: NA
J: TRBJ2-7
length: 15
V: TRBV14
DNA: TGTGCCAGCAGCCAAGGGAGGCAGGGAAGGTGGGAGCAGTACTTC
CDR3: CASSQGRQGRWEQYF

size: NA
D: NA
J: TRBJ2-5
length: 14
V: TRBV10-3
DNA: TGTGCCACAACTAGAGGCGGTGTAAGGGAGACCCAGTACTTC
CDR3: CATTRGGVRETQYF

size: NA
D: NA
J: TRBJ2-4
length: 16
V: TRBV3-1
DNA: TGTGCCAGCAGCCCCTACTTGGCCCCAGGAGGAAACATTCAGTACTTC
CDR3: CASSPYLAPGGNIQYF

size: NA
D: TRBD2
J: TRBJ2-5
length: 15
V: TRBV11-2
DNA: TGTGCCAGCAGCCCTGGGACTAGCTTCCAAGAGACCCAGTACTTC
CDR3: CASSPGTSFQETQYF

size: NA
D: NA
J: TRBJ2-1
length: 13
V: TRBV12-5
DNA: TGTGCTAGTGGTTTGGTAGGAGCGTCTGTGCAGTTCTTC
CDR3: CASGLVGASVQFF

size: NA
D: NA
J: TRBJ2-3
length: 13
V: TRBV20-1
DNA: TGCAGTGCCCCAGAGTCCGCGGCAGATACGCAGTATTTT
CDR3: CSAPESAADTQYF

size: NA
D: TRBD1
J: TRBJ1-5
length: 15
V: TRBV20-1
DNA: TGCAGTGCTAGAGCTGGACAGGGGGCGCATCAGCCCCAGCATTTT
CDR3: CSARAGQGAHQPQHF

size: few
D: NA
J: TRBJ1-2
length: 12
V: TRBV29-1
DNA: TGCAGCGTTGCGGGGAACTACGGGGGCTACACCTTC
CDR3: CSVAGNYGGYTF

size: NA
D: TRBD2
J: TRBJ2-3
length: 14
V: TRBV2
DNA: TGTGCCAGCAGGCCTGAGCGGGGGGGAGATATGCAGTATTTT
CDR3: CASRPERGGDMQYF

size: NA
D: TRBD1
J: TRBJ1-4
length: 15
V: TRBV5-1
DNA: TGCGCCAGCAGCAGTACAGGGGACGATGATGAAAAACTGTTTTTT
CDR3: CASSSTGDDDEKLFF

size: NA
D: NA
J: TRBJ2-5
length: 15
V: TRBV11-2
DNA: TGTGCCAGCAGCTTGTCTGGAATAGGGTTAGAGACCCAGTACTTC
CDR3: CASSLSGIGLETQYF

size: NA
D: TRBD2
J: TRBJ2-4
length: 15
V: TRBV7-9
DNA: TGTGCCAGCAGCAAATCCCTAGCGGGCAAAAACATTCAGTACTTC
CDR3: CASSKSLAGKNIQYF

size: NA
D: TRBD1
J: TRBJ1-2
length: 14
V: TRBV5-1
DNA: TGCGCCAGCAGTTCTGACAGGGGCGACTATGGCTACACCTTC
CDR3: CASSSDRGDYGYTF

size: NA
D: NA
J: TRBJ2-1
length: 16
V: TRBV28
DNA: TGTGCCAGCAGTCCCGTACAGGATAGGCCCTACAATGAGCAGTTCTTC
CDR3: CASSPVQDRPYNEQFF

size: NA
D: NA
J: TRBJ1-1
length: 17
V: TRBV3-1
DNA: TGTGCCAGCAGCCATCCTAGGACAGACCCCATGAACACTGAAGCTTTCTTT
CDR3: CASSHPRTDPMNTEAFF

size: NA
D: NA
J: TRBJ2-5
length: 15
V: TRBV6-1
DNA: TGTGCCAGCACTCTTTACCAGACCATGGGAGAGACCCAGTACTTC
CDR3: CASTLYQTMGETQYF

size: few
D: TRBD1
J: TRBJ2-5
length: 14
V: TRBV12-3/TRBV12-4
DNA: TGTGCCAGCAGTGAGGACAGGGGACAAGAGACCCAGTACTTC
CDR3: CASSEDRGQETQYF

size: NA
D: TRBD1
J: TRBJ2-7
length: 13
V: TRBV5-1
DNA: TGCGCCAGCAGCCCAGGACAGGGTGGGGTGCAGTACTTC
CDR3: CASSPGQGGVQYF